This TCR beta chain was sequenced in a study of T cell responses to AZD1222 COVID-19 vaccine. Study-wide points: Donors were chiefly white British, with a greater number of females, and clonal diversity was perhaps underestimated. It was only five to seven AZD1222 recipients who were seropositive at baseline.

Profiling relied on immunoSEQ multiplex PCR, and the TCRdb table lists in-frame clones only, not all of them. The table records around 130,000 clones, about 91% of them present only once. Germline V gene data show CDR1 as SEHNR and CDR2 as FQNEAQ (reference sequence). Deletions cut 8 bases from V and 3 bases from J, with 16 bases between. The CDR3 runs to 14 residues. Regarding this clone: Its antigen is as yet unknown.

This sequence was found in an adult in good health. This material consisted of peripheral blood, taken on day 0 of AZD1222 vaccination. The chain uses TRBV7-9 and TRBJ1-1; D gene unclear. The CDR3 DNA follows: TGTGCCAGCGTTCCAACTGCCAGTGACACTGAAGCTTTCTTT. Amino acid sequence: CASVPTASDTEAFF.